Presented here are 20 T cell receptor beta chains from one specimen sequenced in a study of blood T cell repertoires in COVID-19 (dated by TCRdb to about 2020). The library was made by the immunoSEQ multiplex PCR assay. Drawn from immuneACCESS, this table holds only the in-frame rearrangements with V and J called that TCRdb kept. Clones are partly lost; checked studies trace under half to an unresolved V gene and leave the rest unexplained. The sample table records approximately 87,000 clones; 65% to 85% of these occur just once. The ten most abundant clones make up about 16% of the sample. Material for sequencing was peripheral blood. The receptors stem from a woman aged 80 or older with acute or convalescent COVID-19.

The CDR3 protein is CASSVATGYEQYF. In DNA form, the CDR3 reads TGTGCCAGCAGCGTAGCTACGGGTTACGAGCAGTACTTC. V gene TRBV9 combines with J gene TRBJ2-7, with D hard to call. This CDR3 region has 13 residues. V lost 0 bases, J lost 4 bases, and 8 bases lay in between. Germline loops: CDR1 SGDLS, CDR2 YYNGEE. Supplemented by reference TRBV9 and TRBJ2-7, the full variable domain reads DSGVTQTPKHLITATGQRVTLRCSPRSGDLSVYWYQQSLDQGLQFLIQYYNGEERAKGNILERFSAQQFPDLHSELNLSSLELGDSALYFCASSVATGYEQYFGPGTRLTVT.

CDR3 loop: CAISESTGSYNEQFF. The CDR3 DNA sequence: TGTGCCATCAGTGAGTCAACAGGGTCCTACAATGAGCAGTTCTTC. The chain recombines TRBV10-3 with TRBJ2-1; D perhaps matches TRBD1 (6 bases). CDR1 is ENHRY, CDR2 SYGVKD, per germline. The CDR3 has 15 amino acids. V lost 0 bases, J lost 1 base, and 7 bases lay in between.

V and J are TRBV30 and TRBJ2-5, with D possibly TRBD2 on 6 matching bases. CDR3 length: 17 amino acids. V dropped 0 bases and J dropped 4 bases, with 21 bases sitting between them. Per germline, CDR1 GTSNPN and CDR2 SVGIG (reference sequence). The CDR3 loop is CAWSVPRAGSGGETQYF. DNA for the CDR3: TGTGCCTGGAGTGTCCCGAGAGCGGGTAGCGGAGGAGAGACCCAGTACTTC.

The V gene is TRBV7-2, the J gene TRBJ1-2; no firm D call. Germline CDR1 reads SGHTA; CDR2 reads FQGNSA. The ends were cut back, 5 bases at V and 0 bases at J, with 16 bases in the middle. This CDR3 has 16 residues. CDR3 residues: CASSGMLGGANYGYTF. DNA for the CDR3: TGTGCCAGCAGCGGGATGTTGGGAGGAGCTAACTATGGCTACACCTTC. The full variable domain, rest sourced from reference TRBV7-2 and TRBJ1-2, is GAGVSQSPSNKVTEKGKDVELRCDPISGHTALYWYRQSLGQGLEFLIYFQGNSAPDKSGLPSDRFSAERTGGSVSTLTIQRTQQEDSAVYLCASSGMLGGANYGYTFGSGTRLTVV.

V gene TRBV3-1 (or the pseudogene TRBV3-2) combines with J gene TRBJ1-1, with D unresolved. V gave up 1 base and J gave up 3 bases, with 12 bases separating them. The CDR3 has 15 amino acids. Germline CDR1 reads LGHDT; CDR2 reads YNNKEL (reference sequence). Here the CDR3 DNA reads TGTGCCAGCAGCCAAGGCCCTACGAGGTACACTGAAGCTTTCTTT. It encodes CASSQGPTRYTEAFF.

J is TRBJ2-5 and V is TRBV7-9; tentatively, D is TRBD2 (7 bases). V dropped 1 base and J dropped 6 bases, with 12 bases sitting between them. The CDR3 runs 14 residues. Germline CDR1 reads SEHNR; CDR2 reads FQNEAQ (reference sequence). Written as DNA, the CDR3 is TGTGCCAGCAGCTTAGATGGGGGGGCCAAGACCCAGTACTTC. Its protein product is CASSLDGGAKTQYF.

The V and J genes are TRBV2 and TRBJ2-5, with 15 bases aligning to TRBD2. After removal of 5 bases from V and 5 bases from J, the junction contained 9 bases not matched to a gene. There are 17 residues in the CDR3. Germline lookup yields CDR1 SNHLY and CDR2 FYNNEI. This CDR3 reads CASSFGTSGGSSETQYF. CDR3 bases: TGTGCCAGCAGTTTTGGGACTAGCGGGGGGTCCTCGGAGACCCAGTACTTC.

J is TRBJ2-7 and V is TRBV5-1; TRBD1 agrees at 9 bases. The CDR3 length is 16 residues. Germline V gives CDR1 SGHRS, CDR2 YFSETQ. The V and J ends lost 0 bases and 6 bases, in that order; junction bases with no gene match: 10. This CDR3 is CASSLVPPGQGSEQYF. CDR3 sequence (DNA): TGCGCCAGCAGCTTGGTACCTCCGGGACAGGGAAGCGAGCAGTACTTC. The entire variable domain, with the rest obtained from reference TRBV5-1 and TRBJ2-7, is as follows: KAGVTQTPRYLIKTRGQQVTLSCSPISGHRSVSWYQQTPGQGLQFLFEYFSETQRNKGNFPGRFSGRQFSNSRSEMNVSTLELGDSALYLCASSLVPPGQGSEQYFGPGTRLTVT.

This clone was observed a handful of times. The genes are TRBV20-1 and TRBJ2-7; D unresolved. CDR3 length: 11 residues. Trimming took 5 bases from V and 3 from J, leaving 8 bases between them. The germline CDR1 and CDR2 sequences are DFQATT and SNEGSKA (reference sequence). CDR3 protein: CSASRNYEQYF. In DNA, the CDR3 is TGCAGTGCTTCTAGGAACTACGAGCAGTACTTC.

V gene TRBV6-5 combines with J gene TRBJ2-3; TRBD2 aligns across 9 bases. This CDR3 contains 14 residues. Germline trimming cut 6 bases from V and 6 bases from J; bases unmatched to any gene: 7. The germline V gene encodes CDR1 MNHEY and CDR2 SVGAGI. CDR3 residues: CASRGTSLADTQYF. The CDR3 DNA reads TGTGCCAGCAGGGGGACTAGCCTGGCGGATACGCAGTATTTT.

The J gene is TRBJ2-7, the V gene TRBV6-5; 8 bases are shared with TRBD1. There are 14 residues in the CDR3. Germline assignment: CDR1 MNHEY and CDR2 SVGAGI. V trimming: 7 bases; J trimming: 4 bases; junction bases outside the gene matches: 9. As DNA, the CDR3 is TGTGCCAGCACCCCCAGGGGGCGCGGGTACGAGCAGTACTTC. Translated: CASTPRGRGYEQYF.

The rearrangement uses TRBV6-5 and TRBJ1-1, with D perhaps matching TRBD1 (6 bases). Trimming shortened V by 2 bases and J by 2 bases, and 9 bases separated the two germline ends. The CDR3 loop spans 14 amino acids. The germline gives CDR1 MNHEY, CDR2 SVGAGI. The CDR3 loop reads CASSYRTANTEAFF. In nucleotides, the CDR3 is TGTGCCAGCAGTTACAGGACAGCAAACACTGAAGCTTTCTTT.

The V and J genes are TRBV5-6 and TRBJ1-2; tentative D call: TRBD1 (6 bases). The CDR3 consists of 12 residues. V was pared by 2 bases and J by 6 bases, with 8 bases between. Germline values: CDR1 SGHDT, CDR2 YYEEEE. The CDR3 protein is CASSLGDNGYTF. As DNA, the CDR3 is TGTGCCAGCAGCTTAGGGGACAATGGCTACACCTTC.

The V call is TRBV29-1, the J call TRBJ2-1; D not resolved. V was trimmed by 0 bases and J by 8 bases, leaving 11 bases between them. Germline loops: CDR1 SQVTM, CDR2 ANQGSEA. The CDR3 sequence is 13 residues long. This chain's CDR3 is CSVEDPSRDEQFF. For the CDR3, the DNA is TGCAGCGTTGAAGATCCAAGCCGGGATGAGCAGTTCTTC.

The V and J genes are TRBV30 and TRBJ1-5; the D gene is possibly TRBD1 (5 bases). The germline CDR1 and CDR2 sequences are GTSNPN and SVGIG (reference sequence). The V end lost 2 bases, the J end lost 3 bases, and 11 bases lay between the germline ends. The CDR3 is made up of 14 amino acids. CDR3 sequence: CAWSRDSPNQPQHF. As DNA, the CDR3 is TGTGCCTGGAGTCGAGACAGCCCCAATCAGCCCCAGCATTTT.

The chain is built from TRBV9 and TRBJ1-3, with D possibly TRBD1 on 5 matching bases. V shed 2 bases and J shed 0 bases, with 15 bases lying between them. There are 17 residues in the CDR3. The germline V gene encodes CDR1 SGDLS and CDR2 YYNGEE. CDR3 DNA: TGTGCCAGCAGCGTGTCCTGGGGGGGGAGCTCTGGAAACACCATATATTTT. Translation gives CASSVSWGGSSGNTIYF.

CDR3 sequence (DNA): TGTGCCTGGAGCGGACAGGGTGAGTTCCACGAGCAGTACTTC. Protein: CAWSGQGEFHEQYF. V is TRBV30 and J is TRBJ2-7; 8 bases agree with TRBD1. Germline CDR1 GTSNPN, CDR2 SVGIG (reference sequence). The CDR3 is 14 residues long. J was trimmed by 5 bases and V by 3 bases; bases with no gene match: 9. Combining the CDR3 with reference TRBV30 and TRBJ2-7 gives the whole variable domain SQTIHQWPATLVQPVGSPLSLECTVEGTSNPNLYWYRQAAGRGLQLLFYSVGIGQISSEVPQNLSASRPQDRQFILSSKKLLLSDSGFYLCAWSGQGEFHEQYFGPGTRLTVT.

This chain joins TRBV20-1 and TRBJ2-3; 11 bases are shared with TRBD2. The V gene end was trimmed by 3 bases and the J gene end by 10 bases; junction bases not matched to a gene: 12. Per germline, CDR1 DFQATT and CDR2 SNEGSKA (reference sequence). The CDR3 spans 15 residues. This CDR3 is CSASRPSGGTNAQYF. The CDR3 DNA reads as TGCAGTGCTAGTAGGCCTAGCGGGGGGACAAATGCGCAGTATTTT.

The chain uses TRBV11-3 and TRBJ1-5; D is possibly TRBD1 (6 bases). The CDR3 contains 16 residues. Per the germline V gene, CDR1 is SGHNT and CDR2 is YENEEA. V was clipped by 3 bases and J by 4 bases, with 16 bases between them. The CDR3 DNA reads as TGTGCCAGCAGCTTCCCAGGACAGCCGGGAAATCAGCCCCAGCATTTT. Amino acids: CASSFPGQPGNQPQHF.

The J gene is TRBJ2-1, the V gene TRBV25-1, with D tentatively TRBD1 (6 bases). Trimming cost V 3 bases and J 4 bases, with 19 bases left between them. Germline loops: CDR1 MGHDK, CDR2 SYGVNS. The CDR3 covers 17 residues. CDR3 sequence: CASSEGASWETYNEQFF. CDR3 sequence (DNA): TGTGCCAGCAGTGAGGGGGCCAGCTGGGAGACGTACAATGAGCAGTTCTTC.